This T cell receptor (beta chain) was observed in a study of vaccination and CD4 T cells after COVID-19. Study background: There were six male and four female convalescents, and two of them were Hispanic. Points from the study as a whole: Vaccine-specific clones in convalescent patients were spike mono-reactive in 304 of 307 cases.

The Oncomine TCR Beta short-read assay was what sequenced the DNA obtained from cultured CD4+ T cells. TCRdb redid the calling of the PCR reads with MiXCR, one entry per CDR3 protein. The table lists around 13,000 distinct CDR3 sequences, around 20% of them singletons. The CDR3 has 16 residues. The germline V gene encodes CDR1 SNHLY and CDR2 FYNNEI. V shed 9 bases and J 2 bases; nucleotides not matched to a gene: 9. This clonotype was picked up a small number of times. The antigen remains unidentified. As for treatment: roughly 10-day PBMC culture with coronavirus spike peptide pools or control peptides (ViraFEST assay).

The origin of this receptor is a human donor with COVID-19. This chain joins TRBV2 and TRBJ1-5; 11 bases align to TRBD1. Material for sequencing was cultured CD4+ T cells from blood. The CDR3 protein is CASLPDRGLRNQPQHF. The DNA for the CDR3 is TGTGCCAGTCTACCGGACAGGGGGCTTCGCAATCAGCCCCAGCATTTT. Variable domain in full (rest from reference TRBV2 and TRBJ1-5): EPEVTQTPSHQVTQMGQEVILRCVPISNHLYFYWYRQILGQKVEFLVSFYNNEISEKSEIFDDQFSVERPDGSNFTLKIRSTKLEDSAMYFCASLPDRGLRNQPQHFGDGTRLSIL.